Presented here are 6 T cell receptor beta chains from one specimen sequenced in a study of T cells in Graves' hyperthyroidism and ophthalmopathy. What was amplified from RNA transcripts were TCR beta CDR3 regions. First-round RT-PCR targeting the TCR CDR3 was performed with the HTBI primer set. TCRdb itself ran the multiplex PCR reads through MiXCR, one entry per CDR3 protein. This repertoire shows 490,000 or so distinct CDR3 sequences, around a fifth found once; its top ten account for 45% to 55%. The sample consisted of blood. The receptors shown here come from a woman between 65 and 79 years old with Graves' ophthalmopathy.

This clonotype has at least ten counts. The chain links TRBV7-9 to TRBJ1-1; weak D call: TRBD1 (5 bases). Germline V gene sequence: CDR1 SEHNR, CDR2 FQNEAQ (reference sequence). The CDR3 runs to 13 residues. The V end lost 1 base, the J end lost 3 bases, and 6 bases lay between the germline ends. CDR3 region: CASSLVGDTEAFF. The CDR3 DNA sequence: TGTGCCAGCAGCTTAGTGGGGGACACTGAAGCTTTCTTT.

This clonotype was seen many times. The rearrangement links TRBV12-3 or TRBV12-4 to TRBJ2-6; D remains unclear. The CDR3 consists of 13 residues. The V end lost 5 bases, the J end lost 0 bases, and 2 bases lay between the germline ends. The CDR3, as DNA: TGTGCCAGCAGTCTCTCTGGGGCCAACGTCCTGACTTTC. It codes for CASSLSGANVLTF.

This clonotype was found many times. The V call is TRBV3-1, the J call TRBJ1-2; D unclear. Trimming took 1 base from V and 5 from J, leaving 5 bases between them. CDR1 is LGHDT and CDR2 is YNNKEL in the germline V gene (reference sequence). The CDR3 consists of 12 residues. The CDR3 nucleotides are TGTGCCAGCAGCCAAGTTGGATATGGCTACACCTTC. This sequence encodes CASSQVGYGYTF.

This chain uses TRBV3-1 with TRBJ2-1, with 11 bases identical to TRBD2. Trimming at V came to 0 bases and at J to 14 bases, leaving 6 bases not matched to a gene. The length of the CDR3 is 14 residues. Looked up from germline, CDR1 is LGHDT and CDR2 is YNNKEL (reference sequence). CDR3 DNA: TGTGCCAGCAGCCAAGAACTAGCGGGAGTAGGAAAGTTCTTC. Its protein is CASSQELAGVGKFF.

The sample holds a few counts of this clonotype. The junction does not match germline at one end; this may be a read error. The rearrangement uses TRBV20-1 and TRBJ2-1, with TRBD2 as a possible D gene (5 bases). The germline V gene has CDR1 DFQATT and CDR2 SNEGSKA (reference sequence). The CDR3 loop spans 14 amino acids. CDR3 protein: CSARGRAWSNEQFF. The CDR3 coding sequence is TGCAGTGCCAGAGGGCGAGCGTGGTCCAATGAGCAGTTCTTC.

This chain joins TRBV7-2 and TRBJ2-7; D is ambiguous. The germline CDR1 and CDR2 sequences are SGHTA and FQGNSA. With 1 base removed from V and 3 bases from J, the gap between germline ends came to 13 bases. The CDR3 consists of 15 residues. CDR3 nucleotide sequence: TGTGCCAGCAGCTTAGGTGGGCCCGATTACTACGAGCAGTACTTC. This codes for CASSLGGPDYYEQYF.